The 4 T cell receptor beta chains below all came from one sample that was sequenced in a study of graft-versus-host responses after intestinal transplantation. Data came from immunoSEQ multiplex PCR; TCRdb stores just in-frame clones and leaves some out. The sample holds about 90,000 clones, roughly 90% seen once. Their target antigens are unknown. Source: unstimulated CD4+ T cells sorted from spleen or lymph node cells, taken before intestinal transplant. These receptors all come from a human donor who received an intestinal transplant.

V is TRBV5-4 and J is TRBJ2-3; D might be TRBD2 (6 bases). Trimming left V 0 bases short and J 6 bases short, with 8 bases between. The germline gives CDR1 SGHNT, CDR2 YYREEE (reference sequence). The CDR3 contains 13 residues. The CDR3 DNA reads as TGTGCCAGCAGCTTGGAGGCGGGGGATACGCAGTATTTT. As protein: CASSLEAGDTQYF.

The chain has TRBV6-1 and TRBJ2-7, with 9 bases matching TRBD1. The trim removed 6 bases at V and 4 bases at J, leaving 7 bases unmatched. This CDR3 spans 14 amino acids. CDR1 and CDR2 from the germline V gene are MNHNS and SASEGT. As DNA, the CDR3 is TGTGCCAGCAGCACCGGGACAGGGCCGTACGAGCAGTACTTC. This translates into CASSTGTGPYEQYF.

The V and J genes are TRBV5-1 and TRBJ2-7, with 9 bases matching TRBD1. V was pared by 6 bases and J by 4 bases, with 11 bases of the junction left unmatched. The CDR3 consists of 15 residues. In germline, CDR1 is SGHRS, CDR2 YFSETQ. This CDR3 reads CASTLNPGQGYEQYF. The DNA of the CDR3 is TGCGCCAGCACCCTTAATCCGGGACAGGGATACGAGCAGTACTTC.

This clone was counted a few times. The J gene is TRBJ1-3, the V gene TRBV21-1; the DNA was not compared with TRBD1, the D call given in the table. TRBV21-1 corresponds to a pseudogene. CDR3 length: 19 amino acids. CDR3 sequence (DNA): TGTGCCAGCAGCAAAGGGGAGATGCGCAGGGACAACTCTGGAAACACCATATATTTT. Its translation is CASSKGEMRRDNSGNTIYF.